The 31 T cell receptor beta chains given below trace back to one sample, sequenced in a study of vaccination effects on CD4 cells after COVID-19. These receptors have no identified antigens. With the ViraFEST assay, the study expanded antigen-specific CD4+ T cells using viral peptide pools, then sequenced them. The authors isolated CD4+ T cells after about 10 days of culture. Vaccine administered to participants consisted of two doses of either BNT162b2 or mRNA-1273. Assay used: immunoSEQ multiplex PCR; TCRdb lists only in-frame clones, some missing. The sample has more than 60,000 clones; around 70% are singletons. The specimen comprised CD4+ T cells from PBMCs cultured with HCoV-229E spike peptides, sampled after COVID-19 vaccination. All receptors derive from a human donor who received a COVID-19 vaccine.

The V and J genes are TRBV10-3 and TRBJ2-3; 9 bases are shared with TRBD1. The CDR3 extends over 16 amino acids. Germline CDR1 ENHRY, CDR2 SYGVKD. The ends lost 3 bases at V and 2 bases at J; junction bases unmatched: 6. Written as DNA, the CDR3 is TGTGCCATCAGTGACCTTCGGGACAGGGACACAGATACGCAGTATTTT. Its translation: CAISDLRDRDTDTQYF.

The CDR3 coding sequence is TGTGCCAGCAGCCAAGAGTTGCAGGGCTCCGGGGCCGGAAACACCATATATTTT. It translates to CASSQELQGSGAGNTIYF. This chain links TRBV4-2 with TRBJ1-3, with D perhaps TRBD1 (5 bases). The germline V gene has CDR1 LGHNA and CDR2 YNFKEQ. The CDR3 sequence is 18 residues long. The V end was cut by 0 bases, the J end by 4 bases, with 19 bases between.

A single count supports this clone. The rearrangement uses TRBV18 and TRBJ2-2, with 8 bases identical to TRBD1. The trim removed 3 bases at V and 3 bases at J, leaving 3 bases unmatched. Germline loops: CDR1 KGHSH, CDR2 LQKENI. The CDR3 runs 15 residues. CDR3 nucleotide sequence: TGTGCCAGCTCACCCAGGACAGGGCACACCGGGGAGCTGTTTTTT. This gives the protein CASSPRTGHTGELFF.

This rearrangement joins TRBV18 to TRBJ2-3; D may be TRBD2 (5 bases). The CDR3 extends over 14 amino acids. Germline CDR1 KGHSH, CDR2 LQKENI. V shed 3 bases and J shed 9 bases, with 16 bases lying between them. Here the CDR3 DNA reads TGTGCCAGCTCACCCCAGGACCAGGCGGGCACGCAGTATTTT. This gives the protein CASSPQDQAGTQYF.

CDR3 protein: CASSIRGSDYGYTF. CDR3 bases: TGTGCCAGTAGTATCAGGGGGTCGGACTATGGCTACACCTTC. The chain links TRBV19 to TRBJ1-2; 7 bases match TRBD1. The CDR3 loop spans 14 amino acids. Germline assignment: CDR1 LNHDA and CDR2 SQIVND (reference sequence). Trimming took 3 bases from V and 3 from J; bases not matched to a gene: 4.

V and J are TRBV7-9 and TRBJ1-1; 7 bases line up with TRBD1. This CDR3 has 13 amino acids. CDR1 and CDR2 (germline): SEHNR, FQNEAQ (reference sequence). The V segment lost 2 bases and the J segment 9 bases; nucleotides outside the gene matches: 6. CDR3 nucleotide sequence: TGTGCCAGCAGCTTACGGGACAGAGATAAAGCTTTCTTT. This gives the protein CASSLRDRDKAFF. Variable domain in full (rest from reference TRBV7-9 and TRBJ1-1): DTGVSQNPRHKITKRGQNVTFRCDPISEHNRLYWYRQTLGQGPEFLTYFQNEAQLEKSRLLSDRFSAERPKGSFSTLEIQRTEQGDSAMYLCASSLRDRDKAFFGQGTRLTVV.

About this clone: One end of the junction varies from germline; a read error may be responsible. The J gene is TRBJ1-2, the V gene TRBV19; 7 positions agree with TRBD1. The V gene's germline CDR1 is LNHDA and CDR2 SQIVND (reference sequence). The CDR3 runs to 15 residues. The chain's CDR3 is CARSIAGQSHYGYTF. In nucleotides, the CDR3 is TGTGCCAGAAGTATTGCGGGACAGTCCCACTATGGCTACACCTTC. Full variable domain (missing parts from reference TRBV19 and TRBJ1-2): DGGITQSPKYLFRKEGQNVTLSCEQNLNHDAMYWYRQDPGQGLRLIYYSQIVNDFQKGDIAEGYSVSREKKESFPLTVTSAQKNPTAFYLCARSIAGQSHYGYTFGSGTRLTVV.

V is TRBV2 and J is TRBJ2-7; D is perhaps TRBD2 (5 bases). This CDR3 region has 12 residues. Deletions cut 8 bases from V and 7 bases from J, with 15 bases between. Germline V gene lookup returns CDR1 SNHLY and CDR2 FYNNEI. CDR3 protein: CASGRETGEQYV. Here the CDR3 DNA reads TGTGCCAGCGGTAGGGAGACGGGAGAGCAGTACGTC.

V usage is TRBV2 and J usage is TRBJ1-1; no clear D gene. Deletions cut 3 bases from V and 4 bases from J, with 12 bases between. Germline V CDR1 and CDR2: SNHLY, FYNNEI. The CDR3 is made up of 14 amino acids. The CDR3 DNA is TGTGCCAGCAGTGATTTGGGAGGGTTCACTGAAGCTTTCTTT. Its protein is CASSDLGGFTEAFF. The whole variable domain, filled in from reference TRBV2 and TRBJ1-1, reads EPEVTQTPSHQVTQMGQEVILRCVPISNHLYFYWYRQILGQKVEFLVSFYNNEISEKSEIFDDQFSVERPDGSNFTLKIRSTKLEDSAMYFCASSDLGGFTEAFFGQGTRLTVV.

V gene TRBV19 combines with J gene TRBJ1-5; the D is unclear. This CDR3 contains 15 residues. Trimming stripped 4 bases from V and 0 bases from J, with 10 bases between. Germline CDR1 reads LNHDA; CDR2 reads SQIVND (reference sequence). CDR3 coding DNA: TGTGCCAGTAGTACGACGAGTTATAGCAATCAGCCCCAGCATTTT. Residues: CASSTTSYSNQPQHF.

The gene calls are TRBV27 and TRBJ1-6, with 8 bases that match TRBD1. The CDR3 sequence is 14 residues long. V was pared by 6 bases and J by 7 bases, with 5 bases of the junction left unmatched. Looked up from germline, CDR1 is MNHEY and CDR2 is SMNVEV (reference sequence). DNA of the CDR3: TGTGCCAGCAGAAGACAGGGGATAAATTCACCCCTCCACTTT. Its translation: CASRRQGINSPLHF.

The chain is built from TRBV6-6 and TRBJ2-7; TRBD1 agrees at 7 bases. Unmatched junction bases numbered 11, after V lost 5 bases and J lost 4 bases. CDR1 and CDR2 (germline): MNHNY, SVGAGI (reference sequence). The CDR3 contains 15 residues. CDR3 nucleotides: TGTGCCAGCAGTCTTGCAGACAGGGTAATGTACGAGCAGTACGTC. Protein: CASSLADRVMYEQYV.

This chain connects TRBV10-1 to TRBJ2-3; 12 bases are a match to TRBD2. From germline, CDR1 is WNHNN and CDR2 SYGVQD (reference sequence). The CDR3 is 15 residues long. V shed 8 bases and J 4 bases; nucleotides not matched to a gene: 7. Here the CDR3 reads CASSSGTSGPDTQYF. CDR3 nucleotide sequence: TGCGCCAGCTCCTCCGGGACTAGCGGGCCAGATACGCAGTATTTT.

The V gene is TRBV2, the J gene TRBJ1-2; D might be TRBD1 (6 bases). V lost 4 bases to trimming and J lost 8 bases, with 17 bases between them. The germline V gene encodes CDR1 SNHLY and CDR2 FYNNEI. This CDR3 has 14 amino acids. CDR3 coding DNA: TGTGCCAGCAGTGGGAGCCCGGGTAGGGGGGGCTACACCTTC. This translates into CASSGSPGRGGYTF.

In this sample, this clone turned up a few times. This chain joins TRBV28 and TRBJ1-1, with 8 bases identical to TRBD1. After removal of 4 bases from V and 10 bases from J, the junction contained 8 bases not matched to a gene. In germline, CDR1 is MDHEN, CDR2 SYDVKM. The CDR3 has 13 amino acids. The chain's CDR3 is CASSYYQTGGAFF. The CDR3 region has the DNA TGTGCCAGCAGTTATTATCAAACAGGGGGAGCTTTCTTT.

The chain couples TRBV6-5 to TRBJ1-4; 7 bases are shared with TRBD1. With V trimmed by 10 bases and J by 4 bases, 6 bases remained unmatched. Germline CDR1 and CDR2: MNHEY and SVGAGI. The CDR3 runs 13 residues. The CDR3 sequence is CATRGGFNEKLFF. The CDR3, as DNA: TGTGCCACCAGGGGGGGGTTTAATGAAAAACTGTTTTTT.

The rearrangement joins TRBV9 to TRBJ2-5; D is ambiguous. Trimming took off 2 bases at V and 5 bases at J, with 13 bases between the two ends. The CDR3 has 14 amino acids. CDR1 is SGDLS and CDR2 is YYNGEE in the germline V gene. The DNA for the CDR3 is TGTGCCAGCAGCGTTGGGAACTCCCGGGAGACCCAGTACTTC. This encodes CASSVGNSRETQYF.

The chain is built from TRBV24-1 and TRBJ2-1; 7 positions agree with TRBD1. The CDR3 consists of 16 residues. Per the germline V gene, CDR1 is KGHDR and CDR2 is SFDVKD. J lost 0 bases, V lost 6 bases, and 7 bases had no gene match. This CDR3 is CATSLTGAASYNEQFF. DNA for the CDR3: TGTGCCACCAGTCTCACAGGGGCCGCCTCCTACAATGAGCAGTTCTTC.

The genes are TRBV18 and TRBJ2-2; 10 bases align to TRBD1. The V and J ends lost 6 bases and 6 bases, in that order; junction bases with no gene match: 19. Looked up from germline, CDR1 is KGHSH and CDR2 is LQKENI. The CDR3 has 19 residues. CDR3 sequence: CASSRNRDRGRVTAGELFF. CDR3 nucleotides: TGTGCCAGCTCGCGGAACCGGGACAGGGGACGCGTTACCGCCGGGGAGCTGTTTTTT.

The genes are TRBV9 and TRBJ2-3; unclear D gene. The length of the CDR3 is 14 residues. Germline values: CDR1 SGDLS, CDR2 YYNGEE. The ends were cut back, 0 bases at V and 1 base at J, with 6 bases in the middle. CDR3 DNA sequence: TGTGCCAGCAGCGTAGAGGCAGGCACAGATACGCAGTATTTT. Translated, it gives CASSVEAGTDTQYF.

The rearrangement joins TRBV5-5 to TRBJ2-2; no reliable D call. The CDR3 is 14 residues long. V shed 2 bases and J shed 3 bases, with 8 bases lying between them. The germline gives CDR1 SGHKS, CDR2 YYEKEE (reference sequence). The CDR3 DNA follows: TGTGCCAGCAGCTTTTTTGGGGACACCGGGGAGCTGTTTTTT. This translates into CASSFFGDTGELFF.

This clone is medium-sized within its sample. J is TRBJ1-1 and V is TRBV12-3 or TRBV12-4; D not certain. The V gene lost 2 bases and the J gene lost 6 bases, with 4 bases spanning the gap. The CDR3 covers 11 residues. CDR3 sequence: CASSLFAEAFF. The CDR3 DNA is TGTGCCAGCAGTTTATTCGCTGAAGCTTTCTTT.

V is TRBV7-9 and J is TRBJ1-6, with TRBD1 matching 7 bases. The CDR3 spans 12 residues. The germline V gene has CDR1 SEHNR and CDR2 FQNEAQ (reference sequence). V dropped 5 bases and J dropped 9; count of bases not matched to a gene: 1. CDR3 DNA: TGTGCCAGCAGCCCAGGGGGTTCACCCCTCCACTTT. This encodes CASSPGGSPLHF.

The chain has TRBV18 and TRBJ2-3; the D gene is possibly TRBD1 (5 bases). The CDR3 loop spans 13 amino acids. V was pared by 3 bases and J by 6 bases, with 10 bases between. Per germline, CDR1 KGHSH and CDR2 LQKENI. The CDR3 DNA follows: TGTGCCAGCTCACCTGACAGTGGCGATACGCAGTATTTT. Translated: CASSPDSGDTQYF.

The V gene is TRBV24-1, the J gene TRBJ1-5; 8 positions match TRBD1. CDR3 length: 17 residues. V lost 2 bases, J lost 6 bases, and 11 bases stayed unmatched. Germline CDR1 KGHDR, CDR2 SFDVKD. The CDR3 here is CATSDSAGGQGSQPQHF. Written as DNA, the CDR3 is TGTGCCACCAGTGATTCCGCCGGCGGACAGGGAAGTCAGCCCCAGCATTTT.

The V and J genes are TRBV18 and TRBJ1-1; a weak D match, TRBD1 (5 bases). Trimming stripped 6 bases from V and 5 bases from J, with 19 bases between. Germline V CDR1 and CDR2: KGHSH, LQKENI. The CDR3 totals 15 residues. CDR3 coding DNA: TGTGCCAGCTCGCCAATTGGGGGTACGGGGACTGAAGCTTTCTTT. It specifies CASSPIGGTGTEAFF.

The CDR3 coding sequence is TGTGCCAGTAGTATAGATAACGCCCCGGCGGACAATTCACCCCTCCACTTT. Protein product: CASSIDNAPADNSPLHF. This rearrangement joins TRBV19 to TRBJ1-6; D is undetermined. With 0 bases removed from V and 7 bases from J, the gap between germline ends came to 16 bases. This CDR3 contains 17 residues. CDR1 LNHDA and CDR2 SQIVND come from the germline V gene (reference sequence).

The chain joins TRBV7-2 to TRBJ1-1, with a possible D match to TRBD1 (5 bases). This CDR3 has 15 amino acids. V was shortened by 1 base and J by 4 bases, with 13 bases between the two germline ends. Germline CDR1 and CDR2: SGHTA and FQGNSA. CDR3 nucleotides: TGTGCCAGCAGCTTAGTCAAGGGGACGGGCACTGAAGCTTTCTTT. It encodes CASSLVKGTGTEAFF.

The chain employs TRBV29-1 and TRBJ2-2; 11 nucleotides agree with TRBD2. CDR3 size: 14 residues. Germline lookup yields CDR1 SQVTM and CDR2 ANQGSEA. The V segment lost 3 bases and the J segment 6 bases; nucleotides outside the gene matches: 3. For the CDR3, the DNA is TGCAGCGTTGATGTTAGCGGGGGGGCCGGGGAGCTGTTTTTT. Amino acid sequence: CSVDVSGGAGELFF.

The chain carries TRBV5-1 and TRBJ2-5; 7 bases align to TRBD1. The J segment lost 5 bases and the V segment lost 3 bases, leaving 7 bases of the junction unmatched. In germline, CDR1 is SGHRS, CDR2 YFSETQ. The CDR3 is made up of 14 amino acids. The CDR3 is CASSSPDRAETQYF. The CDR3 nucleotides read TGCGCCAGCAGCTCACCCGACAGGGCGGAGACCCAGTACTTC.

This chain connects TRBV2 to TRBJ1-6; the D is unclear. The CDR3 loop spans 14 amino acids. V was trimmed by 4 bases and J by 7 bases, leaving 11 bases between them. The germline V gene has CDR1 SNHLY and CDR2 FYNNEI. The CDR3 DNA reads as TGTGCCAGCAGTGGGTGGCAGGCGAATTCACCCCTCCACTTT. Amino acid sequence: CASSGWQANSPLHF.